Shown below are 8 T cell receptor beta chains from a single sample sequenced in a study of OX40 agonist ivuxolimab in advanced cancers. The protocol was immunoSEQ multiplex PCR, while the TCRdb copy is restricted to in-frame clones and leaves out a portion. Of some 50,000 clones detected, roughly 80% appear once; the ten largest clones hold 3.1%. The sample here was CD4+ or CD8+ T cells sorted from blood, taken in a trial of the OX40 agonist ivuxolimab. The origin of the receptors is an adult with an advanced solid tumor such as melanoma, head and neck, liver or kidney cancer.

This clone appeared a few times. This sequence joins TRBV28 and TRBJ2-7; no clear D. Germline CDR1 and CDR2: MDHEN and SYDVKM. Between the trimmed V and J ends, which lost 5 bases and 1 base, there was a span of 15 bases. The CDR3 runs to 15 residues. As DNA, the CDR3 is TGTGCCAGCAGTCTCCGGGTAGGCTTTTCCTACGAGCAGTACTTC. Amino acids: CASSLRVGFSYEQYF.

DNA of the CDR3: TGTGCCAGTAGCCCGGACAGTTACAATGAGCAGTTCTTC. It encodes CASSPDSYNEQFF. The chain uses TRBV19 and TRBJ2-1; D may be TRBD1 (6 bases). The germline gives CDR1 LNHDA, CDR2 SQIVND (reference sequence). This CDR3 has 13 residues. The V gene lost 6 bases and the J gene lost 4 bases, with 10 bases spanning the gap.

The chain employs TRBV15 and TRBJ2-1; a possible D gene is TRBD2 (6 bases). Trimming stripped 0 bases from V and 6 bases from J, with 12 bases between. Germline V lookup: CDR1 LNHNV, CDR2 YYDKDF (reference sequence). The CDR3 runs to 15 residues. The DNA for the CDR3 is TGTGCCACCAGCAGAGATGATCGGGACTTCAATGAGCAGTTCTTC. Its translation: CATSRDDRDFNEQFF.

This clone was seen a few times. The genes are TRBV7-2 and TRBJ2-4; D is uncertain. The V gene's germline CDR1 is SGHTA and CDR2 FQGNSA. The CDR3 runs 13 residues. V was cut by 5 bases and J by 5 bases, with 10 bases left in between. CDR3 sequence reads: CASSPVNQNIQYF. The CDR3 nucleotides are TGTGCCAGCAGCCCAGTGAATCAAAACATTCAGTACTTC.

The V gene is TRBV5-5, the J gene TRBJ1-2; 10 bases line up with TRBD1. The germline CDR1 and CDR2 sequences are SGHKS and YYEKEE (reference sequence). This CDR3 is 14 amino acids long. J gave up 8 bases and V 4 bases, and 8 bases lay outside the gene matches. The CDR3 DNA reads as TGTGCCAGCAGCATTAGACAGGGGGCCGGGGGCTACACCTTC. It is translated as CASSIRQGAGGYTF.

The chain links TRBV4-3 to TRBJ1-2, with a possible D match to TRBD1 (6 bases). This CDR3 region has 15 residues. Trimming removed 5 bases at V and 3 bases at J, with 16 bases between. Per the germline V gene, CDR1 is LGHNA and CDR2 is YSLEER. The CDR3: CASSTQGNPYYGYTF. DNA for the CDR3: TGCGCCAGCAGCACACAGGGTAACCCCTACTATGGCTACACCTTC.

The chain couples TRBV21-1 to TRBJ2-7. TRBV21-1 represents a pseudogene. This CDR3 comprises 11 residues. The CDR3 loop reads CASAGVSGQYF. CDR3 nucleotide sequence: TGTGCCAGCGCTGGGGTATCCGGGCAGTACTTC.

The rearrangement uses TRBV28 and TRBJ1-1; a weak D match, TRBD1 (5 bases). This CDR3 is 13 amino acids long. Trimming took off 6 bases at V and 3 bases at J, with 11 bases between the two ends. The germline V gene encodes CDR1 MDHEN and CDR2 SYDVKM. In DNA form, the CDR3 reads TGTGCCAGCAGGGACCCGGGGGACACTGAAGCTTTCTTT. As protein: CASRDPGDTEAFF. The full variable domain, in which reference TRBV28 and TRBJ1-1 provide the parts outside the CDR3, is DVKVTQSSRYLVKRTGEKVFLECVQDMDHENMFWYRQDPGLGLRLIYFSYDVKMKEKGDIPEGYSVSREKKERFSLILESASTNQTSMYLCASRDPGDTEAFFGQGTRLTVV.